Here is one TCR beta chain with its context. Other DNA sequences within the sample encode an identical CDR3. The entry originates in a study of blood T cell repertoires in COVID-19. Across the study: Sample material is recorded as cDNA or gDNA derived from T cells, B-cell-depleted T cells, or PBMCs.

In the original analysis: The authors estimated nucleated cell counts from reference gene primer amplification. Here immunoSEQ multiplex PCR was the method, and the copy in TCRdb shows in-frame clones only, minus some. V, J and clone size are taken as reported in that table, and D and trimming were inferred from the DNA itself. The sample includes over 250,000 clones, roughly 89% of them seen just once. Allocation to cohorts depended on clinical history reported by the participants. Symptom resolution, clearance, or two negative PCRs marked the recovered donors of Cohort 3. Sequencing used PBMCs or T cells enriched from blood (not recorded which). The source of this sequence is a woman aged 55-70 years who had recovered from COVID-19.

CDR3 protein: CASSLVGAGTEAFF. CDR3 coding DNA: TGTGCCAGCAGCTTAGTCGGGGCGGGAACTGAAGCTTTCTTT. This chain uses TRBV7-2 with TRBJ1-1; D is perhaps TRBD1 (5 bases). V dropped 1 base and J dropped 5 bases, with 11 bases sitting between them. The germline V gene encodes CDR1 SGHTA and CDR2 FQGNSA. This CDR3 contains 14 residues.